The source of this T cell receptor beta chain is a study of T-cell memory formation after mild COVID-19. Study results and limitations: Some clones that responded were present in memory (sampled pre-infection), which suggests cross-reactive memory joined.

Amplification by 5'RACE using constant-segment primers produced TCR alpha and TCR beta cDNA libraries that carried sample barcodes and UMIs. TCRdb re-analysed the 5' RACE reads in MiXCR, keeping a single row per CDR3 protein. Among about 390,000 distinct CDR3 sequences listed, approximately 15% were seen once. Looked up from germline, CDR1 is SGHRS and CDR2 is YFSETQ. The CDR3 is 16 residues long. With 2 bases removed from V and 6 bases from J, the gap between germline ends came to 17 bases. This clonotype was detected a few times. The antigen remains unidentified. What was sequenced was PBMCs or a T cell subset sorted from them (not recorded which). The rearrangement joins TRBV5-1 to TRBJ2-2; D unclear. The receptor's source is a man between 18 and 29 years old who had mild COVID-19 (a few samples of this study predate the infection). Cell type and time point are not known. The CDR3 is CASSFSSGRTSGELFF. The CDR3 DNA is TGCGCCAGCAGCTTTTCCTCAGGTCGCACCTCCGGGGAGCTGTTTTTT.